The TCR beta chain described here comes from a study of T cell responses to AZD1222 COVID-19 vaccine. The repertoire was sequenced with immunoSEQ multiplex PCR; TCRdb's copy has only in-frame clones and lacks some. The sample lists more than 100,000 clones; around 91% were seen once. Study observations and caveats: Seropositivity was recorded at baseline in only six AZD1222 recipients. Most donors were white British and more were female, and clonal diversity was possibly underestimated.

Germline lookup yields CDR1 SGHNT and CDR2 YENEEA. The CDR3 is 12 amino acids. V dropped 3 bases and J dropped 6 bases, with 9 bases sitting between them. This clone was seen more than once but under ten times. Its antigen is not known. The sequence was collected from an adult in good health. The chain recombines TRBV11-3 with TRBJ2-7; D is unclear. Specimen: peripheral blood, collected on day 0 of AZD1222 vaccination. The DNA for the CDR3 is TGTGCCAGCAGCTTTGGGCTCGGCGAGCAGTACTTC. Protein sequence: CASSFGLGEQYF.